A selection of T cell receptor beta chains follows, all from one sample in a study of early T cells in non-severe SARS-CoV-2 infection. MiXCR, run by TCRdb on the 5' RACE reads, gives a single entry per CDR3 protein. The data contain 60,000 or so distinct CDR3 sequences, more than 12% of them singletons. The sequences come from whole blood, collected at baseline. These receptors all come from an adult who was a healthcare worker with PCR-confirmed SARS-CoV-2 infection or an uninfected control (not recorded which). The CDR3 runs from the conserved cysteine through the conserved F or W. Fields, in order: CDR3 length, D gene, J gene, V gene, clone size, CDR3 protein, CDR3 DNA. A D gene is named only where the DNA matches it firmly. Clone size is not always given. Where it is, it says once, few, many or a class for expanded clones.

12	.	TRBJ2-7	TRBV28	few	CASRGHTYEQYF	TGTGCCAGCAGGGGACATACCTACGAGCAGTACTTC
15	.	TRBJ2-7	TRBV20-1	few	CSAMTIGQGPYEQYF	TGCAGTGCTATGACTATCGGTCAGGGGCCCTACGAGCAGTACTTC
15	.	TRBJ2-1	TRBV28	many	CASSLLRGSYNEQFF	TGTGCCAGCAGTTTATTACGGGGCTCCTACAATGAGCAGTTCTTC
19	TRBD2	TRBJ2-7	TRBV28	.	CASSPWGLAGPLNSYEQYF	TGTGCCAGCAGTCCCTGGGGACTAGCGGGGCCCCTTAACTCCTACGAGCAGTACTTC
15	.	TRBJ1-1	TRBV12-3/TRBV12-4	.	CASSSVTVMNTEAFF	TGTGCCAGCAGTTCCGTGACAGTCATGAACACTGAAGCTTTCTTT
12	.	TRBJ1-2	TRBV10-1	.	CASSETNYGYTF	TGCGCCAGCAGTGAGACTAACTATGGCTACACCTTC
15	.	TRBJ1-1	TRBV5-4	few	CASSWARGAQTEAFF	TGTGCCAGCAGCTGGGCACGGGGGGCGCAAACTGAAGCTTTCTTT
16	.	TRBJ1-1	TRBV28	many	CASSFLVGQGNTEAFF	TGTGCCAGCAGTTTTCTCGTAGGGCAGGGGAACACTGAAGCTTTCTTT
15	TRBD2	TRBJ2-1	TRBV20-1	.	CSARDLGLDYNEQFF	TGCAGTGCTAGAGATTTAGGACTAGACTACAATGAGCAGTTCTTC
15	TRBD2	TRBJ2-2	TRBV10-2	many	CASRGLGANTGELFF	TGCGCCAGCAGGGGACTAGGGGCGAACACCGGGGAGCTGTTTTTT
14	TRBD1	TRBJ2-1	TRBV9	many	CASRTGGMSNEQFF	TGTGCCAGCAGAACAGGGGGCATGAGCAATGAGCAGTTCTTC